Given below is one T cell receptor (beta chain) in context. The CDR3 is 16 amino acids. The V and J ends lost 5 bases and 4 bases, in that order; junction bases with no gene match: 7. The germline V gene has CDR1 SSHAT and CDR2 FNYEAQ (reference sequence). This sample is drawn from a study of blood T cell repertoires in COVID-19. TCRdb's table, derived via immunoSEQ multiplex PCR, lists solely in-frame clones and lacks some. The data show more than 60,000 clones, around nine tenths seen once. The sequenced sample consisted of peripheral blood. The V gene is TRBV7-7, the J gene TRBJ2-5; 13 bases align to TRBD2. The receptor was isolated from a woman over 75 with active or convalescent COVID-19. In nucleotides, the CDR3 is TGTGCCAGCAGCCGGGGACTAGCGGGAAGGGGAGAGACCCAGTACTTC. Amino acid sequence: CASSRGLAGRGETQYF.